This TCR beta chain is from a study of T cells after yellow fever vaccination (dated by TCRdb to the late 2010s). Notes on the research overall: The SMART-Seq v4 Ultra Low Input RNA kit was used to prepare libraries from fractions with low cell numbers. Blood samples were taken at several timepoints before and after primary and secondary immunization, and bulk PBMC replicates and cell subsets were isolated. Bulk TCR alpha and beta repertoires were sequenced longitudinally to track T-cell clones before and after primary and booster YFV17D yellow fever vaccination. The cohort comprised two healthy male donors, one aged 18 to 30 and one aged 30 to 39 years. General study outcomes and caveats: Because the study included only a couple of donors, the extent to which the findings can be generalized is limited. Most clones expanded after primary vaccination (around 96% of CD4 and 88% of CD8) were re-detected after the booster, suggesting that broad memory maintenance occurred. A small share of clonotypes was detected in both CD4 and CD8 compartments, with the overlap likely arising from convergent recombination. Because abundant contaminating clonotypes from the bulk population could be contained in FACS-sorted repertoires, computational filtering was required. Compared with the primary T-cell response, the secondary T-cell response was faster but weaker, reaching its peak on day 5 rather than on day 15.

V loses 3 bases of germline sequence and J loses 12 bases, and the interval between the two ends is 24 bases. As encoded in the germline V gene (reference sequence), CDR1 is SEHNR while CDR2 is FQNEAQ. Inclusive of the bounding cysteine and phenylalanine, the CDR3 is 16 residues long. Only the CDR3 portion is preserved as DNA: 48 bases, with reading frame beginning at the first base. Synthesis of TCR cDNA relied on 5'RACE template switching, a step that introduced a universal primer site along with unique molecular identifiers. Priming of cDNA synthesis was performed from both the TCR alpha and TCR beta constant segments. Libraries were amplified in two PCR steps, with sample barcodes and sequencing adapters added in the second step. Sequencing of libraries was performed on Illumina HiSeq 2500 (2x100 bp) or NovaSeq (2x150 bp). As for the original processing: MIGEC was used to demultiplex reads and collapse the reads into UMI consensus sequences, and MiXCR was used for V(D)J alignment. Vaccine-responding clonotypes were identified with edgeR using replicate PBMC samples, with FDR below 0.01 and a log2 fold change above 5 up to day 15 being required. Each bulk clonotype received a CD4 or CD8 identity based on whether the sequenced CD4 or CD8 repertoire contained that clonotype at higher abundance. TCRdb reran the public reads through fastp at Q25 and MiXCR, keeping productive beta chains. Every CDR3 protein is listed once, alongside the most common genes and DNA of its rows. The V and J calls follow TCRdb's processing rather than the paper's. Within this sample are over 200,000 distinct CDR3 sequences, with more than 6.5% of them counted one time only. More than 1% of the sample is taken by the ten largest.

What the treatment or condition label conveys for this sample: live attenuated yellow fever vaccine strain. PBMCs were isolated from peripheral blood using a standard Ficoll-Paque protocol. CD4 and CD8 T-cell fractions were isolated with Dynabeads CD4 and CD8 positive selection kits. RNA was extracted with TriZol from bulk PBMCs, CD4 and CD8 fractions, and dextramer-positive and dextramer-negative fractions. In its sample, this clonotype was seen many times. This receptor's antigen is unknown. Base-call qualities are not available, and no considerably larger clone is one nucleotide away. This sequence was found in a man aged 25-40 years who received the YFV17D yellow fever vaccine. The chain links TRBV7-9 with TRBJ2-1; the D gene is not confidently resolved. The specimen comprised CD4+ T cells sorted from PBMCs, sampled on the day of the yellow fever booster vaccination. The CDR3 in this case is CASSLQNPEFGGGQFF. The bases are TGTGCCAGCAGCTTGCAGAATCCGGAGTTTGGCGGCGGGCAGTTCTTC. When the CDR3 is completed using the reference TRBV7-9 and TRBJ2-1 genes on either side, the full variable domain is DTGVSQNPRHKITKRGQNVTFRCDPISEHNRLYWYRQTLGQGPEFLTYFQNEAQLEKSRLLSDRFSAERPKGSFSTLEIQRTEQGDSAMYLCASSLQNPEFGGGQFFGPGTRLTVL.